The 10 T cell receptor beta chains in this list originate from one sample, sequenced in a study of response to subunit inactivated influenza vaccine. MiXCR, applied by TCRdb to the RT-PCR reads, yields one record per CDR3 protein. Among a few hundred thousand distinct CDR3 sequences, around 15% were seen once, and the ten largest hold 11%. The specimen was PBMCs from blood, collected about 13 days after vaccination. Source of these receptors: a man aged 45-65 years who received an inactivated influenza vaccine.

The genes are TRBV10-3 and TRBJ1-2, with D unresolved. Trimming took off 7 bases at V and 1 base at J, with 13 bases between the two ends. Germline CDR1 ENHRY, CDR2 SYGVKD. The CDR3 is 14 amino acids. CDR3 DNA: TGTGCCATCAAAGAGGACGGACTTAACTATGGCTACACCTTC. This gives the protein CAIKEDGLNYGYTF.

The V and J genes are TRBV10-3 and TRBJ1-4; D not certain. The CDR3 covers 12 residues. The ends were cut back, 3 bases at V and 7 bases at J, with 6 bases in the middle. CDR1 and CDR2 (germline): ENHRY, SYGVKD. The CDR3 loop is CAISDNSEKLFF. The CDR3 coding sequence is TGTGCCATCAGTGACAATAGTGAAAAACTGTTTTTT.

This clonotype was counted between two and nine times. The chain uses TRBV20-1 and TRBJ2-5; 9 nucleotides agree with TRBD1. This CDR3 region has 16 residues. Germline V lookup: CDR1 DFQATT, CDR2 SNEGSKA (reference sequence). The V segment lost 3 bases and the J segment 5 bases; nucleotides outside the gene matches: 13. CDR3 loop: CSASEERTGVVETQYF. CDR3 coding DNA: TGCAGTGCTAGCGAGGAGCGGACAGGGGTTGTGGAGACCCAGTACTTC.

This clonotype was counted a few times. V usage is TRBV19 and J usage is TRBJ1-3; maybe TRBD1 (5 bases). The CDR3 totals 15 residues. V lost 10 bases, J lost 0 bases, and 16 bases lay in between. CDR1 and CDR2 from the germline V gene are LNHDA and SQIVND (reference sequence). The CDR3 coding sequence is TGTGCCACCGGGGACTTCGCAAGCTCTGGAAACACCATATATTTT. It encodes CATGDFASSGNTIYF.

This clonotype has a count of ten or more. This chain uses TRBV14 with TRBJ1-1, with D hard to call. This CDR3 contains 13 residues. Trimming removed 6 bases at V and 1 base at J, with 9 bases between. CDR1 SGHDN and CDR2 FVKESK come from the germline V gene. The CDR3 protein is CASSPLRNTEAFF. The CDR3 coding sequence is TGTGCCAGCAGTCCTCTCCGGAACACTGAAGCTTTCTTT.

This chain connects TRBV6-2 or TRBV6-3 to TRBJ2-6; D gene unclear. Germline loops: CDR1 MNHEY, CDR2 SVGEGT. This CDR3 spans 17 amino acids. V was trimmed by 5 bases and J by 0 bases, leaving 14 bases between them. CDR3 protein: CASSRPLDHSGANVLTF. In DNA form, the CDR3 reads TGTGCCAGCAGTCGACCCCTGGACCACTCTGGGGCCAACGTCCTGACTTTC.

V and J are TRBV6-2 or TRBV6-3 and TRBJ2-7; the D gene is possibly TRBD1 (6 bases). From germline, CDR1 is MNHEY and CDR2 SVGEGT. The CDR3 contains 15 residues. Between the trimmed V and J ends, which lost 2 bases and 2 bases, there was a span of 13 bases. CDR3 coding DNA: TGTGCCAGCAGTTACGTGCAGGGGTTAACCTACGAGCAGTACTTC. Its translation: CASSYVQGLTYEQYF.

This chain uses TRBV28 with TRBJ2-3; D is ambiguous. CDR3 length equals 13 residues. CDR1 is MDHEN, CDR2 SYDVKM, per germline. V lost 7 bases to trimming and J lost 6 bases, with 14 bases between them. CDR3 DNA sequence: TGTGCCAGCACAACCGCAAACGGGGATACGCAGTATTTT. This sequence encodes CASTTANGDTQYF.

DNA of the CDR3: TGTGCCAGCAGCCAACTCCCGGCCCTTGACACCGGGGAGCTGTTTTTT. Translated, it gives CASSQLPALDTGELFF. V gene TRBV4-2 combines with J gene TRBJ2-2; D is ambiguous. This CDR3 comprises 16 residues. Germline lookup yields CDR1 LGHNA and CDR2 YNFKEQ. Trimming removed 2 bases from V and 3 bases from J, with 13 bases in between.

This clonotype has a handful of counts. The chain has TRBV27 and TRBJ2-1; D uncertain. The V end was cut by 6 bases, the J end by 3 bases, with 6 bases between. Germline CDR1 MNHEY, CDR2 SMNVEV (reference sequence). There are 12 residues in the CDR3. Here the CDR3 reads CASSKGYNEQFF. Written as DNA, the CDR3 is TGTGCCAGCAGCAAGGGCTACAATGAGCAGTTCTTC.